Each of the 32 T cell receptor beta chains below was sequenced from the same sample in a study of control samples from healthy donors and cancer patients. This table comes from immunoSEQ multiplex PCR, and its TCRdb copy is limited to in-frame clones, with some not included. The profile shows about 130,000 clones, less than 95% of them singletons. Material for sequencing was blood. The source of these receptors is a man under 40 in good health.

The J gene is TRBJ2-2, the V gene TRBV5-4, with 12 bases identical to TRBD1. The CDR3 spans 17 residues. Germline V gives CDR1 SGHNT, CDR2 YYREEE (reference sequence). Losses at the gene ends were 2 bases for V and 8 bases for J; bases not matched to a gene: 10. In DNA form, the CDR3 reads TGTGCCAGCAGCTTCGGGACAGGGGGCACTTTCTCGGGGGAGCTGTTTTTT. It translates to CASSFGTGGTFSGELFF.

This clone was seen just once. V and J are TRBV29-1 and TRBJ1-2; D uncertain. Trimming cost V 3 bases and J 6 bases, with 8 bases left between them. Germline assignment: CDR1 SQVTM and CDR2 ANQGSEA. The CDR3 runs to 11 residues. The CDR3 protein is CSVESLDGYTF. CDR3 DNA sequence: TGCAGCGTTGAGAGTTTGGATGGCTACACCTTC.

This rearrangement joins TRBV7-8 to TRBJ2-4, with D possibly matching TRBD1 (5 bases). CDR3 size: 15 residues. Trimming took 1 base from V and 2 from J, leaving 9 bases between them. Germline CDR1 SGHVS, CDR2 FQNEAQ. In DNA, the CDR3 is TGTGCCAGCAGCTTAGAGGCAGGGCCCAAAAACATTCAGTACTTC. Amino acid sequence: CASSLEAGPKNIQYF.

J is TRBJ1-6 and V is TRBV5-1; TRBD1 matches 8 bases. The length of the CDR3 is 14 residues. J gave up 7 bases and V 5 bases, and 5 bases lay outside the gene matches. Per the germline V gene, CDR1 is SGHRS and CDR2 is YFSETQ. For the CDR3, the DNA is TGCGCCAGCAGGTCAGGGGGCTTAAATTCACCCCTCCACTTT. It encodes CASRSGGLNSPLHF.

The V call is TRBV5-1, the J call TRBJ2-1; no firm D call. The germline V gene encodes CDR1 SGHRS and CDR2 YFSETQ. V gave up 1 base and J gave up 0 bases, with 8 bases separating them. This CDR3 region has 15 residues. The CDR3 spells CASSLPAVSYNEQFF. CDR3 nucleotide sequence: TGCGCCAGCAGCTTGCCGGCGGTCTCCTACAATGAGCAGTTCTTC.

This chain joins TRBV7-9 and TRBJ1-1; 7 bases are a match to TRBD1. The CDR3 spans 13 residues. Looked up from germline, CDR1 is SEHNR and CDR2 is FQNEAQ (reference sequence). J was trimmed by 6 bases and V by 4 bases; bases with no gene match: 5. The CDR3 DNA reads TGTGCCAGCAGCTCTCTGGACAGGCCTGAAGCTTTCTTT. Translated: CASSSLDRPEAFF.

V is TRBV13 and J is TRBJ1-4, with D maybe TRBD1 (6 bases). The ends were cut back, 4 bases at V and 5 bases at J, with 14 bases in the middle. Germline CDR1 PRHDT, CDR2 FYEKMQ (reference sequence). This CDR3 spans 15 amino acids. CDR3 region: CASSSTGRGNEKLFF. CDR3 nucleotides: TGTGCCAGCAGCTCGACAGGCCGGGGGAATGAAAAACTGTTTTTT.

The chain combines TRBV11-3 with TRBJ2-2; D remains unclear. CDR3 length equals 13 residues. With 5 bases removed from V and 4 bases from J, the gap between germline ends came to 8 bases. The V gene's germline CDR1 is SGHNT and CDR2 YENEEA. This chain's CDR3 is CASSRNPTGELFF. The DNA for the CDR3 is TGTGCCAGCAGCCGAAACCCCACCGGGGAGCTGTTTTTT.

This clone was observed once. V and J are TRBV4-1 and TRBJ2-7; D is undetermined. Germline assignment: CDR1 MGHRA and CDR2 YSYEKL. CDR3 length: 13 amino acids. The germline V and J ends were trimmed by 4 bases and 6 bases, with 13 bases remaining between them. In DNA, the CDR3 is TGCGCCAGCAGCCGGGGATGGGTTCTCGAGCAGTACTTC. This codes for CASSRGWVLEQYF.

On this clone: The junction shows a germline mismatch at one end, possibly a read error. The V gene is TRBV7-7, the J gene TRBJ2-5; the match to TRBD2 covers 11 bases. Germline V gene data show CDR1 as SSHAT and CDR2 as FNYEAQ (reference sequence). This CDR3 is 15 amino acids long. The CDR3 coding sequence is TGTGCTAGCAGCCTTAGCGGGGGGGCGTGGGAGACCCAGTACTTC. It codes for CASSLSGGAWETQYF.

This rearrangement joins TRBV21-1 to TRBJ2-3; TRBD2 is the table's D call, not checked against the DNA. TRBV21-1 is a pseudogene locus. The CDR3 runs 16 residues. The CDR3 is CASTRASSLGGDTQYF. The CDR3 bases are TGTGCCAGCACCCGTGCGTCCTCTCTGGGGGGAGATACGCAGTATTTT.

A single count supports this clone. This chain joins TRBV27 and TRBJ1-2; possible D gene TRBD1, 6 bases. Germline CDR1 is MNHEY and CDR2 is SMNVEV (reference sequence). This CDR3 contains 13 residues. V gave up 3 bases and J gave up 6 bases, with 11 bases separating them. The CDR3 DNA reads TGTGCCAGCAGTTTGGGTAGGGGGGATGGCTACACCTTC. Translation: CASSLGRGDGYTF.

V gene TRBV6-2 or TRBV6-3 combines with J gene TRBJ1-2, with D tentatively TRBD1 (6 bases). CDR1 is MNHEY and CDR2 is SVGEGT in the germline V gene. The CDR3 covers 14 residues. The V and J ends lost 4 bases and 4 bases respectively, with 13 bases between them. The CDR3 spells CASSSPRGAYGYTF. In DNA form, the CDR3 reads TGTGCCAGCAGTTCCCCAAGGGGGGCCTATGGCTACACCTTC.

V is TRBV5-4 and J is TRBJ2-7; D perhaps matches TRBD1 (6 bases). CDR1 is SGHNT, CDR2 YYREEE, per germline (reference sequence). Trimming stripped 2 bases from V and 1 base from J, with 10 bases between. This CDR3 comprises 14 residues. Written as DNA, the CDR3 is TGTGCCAGCAGCTTAACAGGGAGTTCCTACGAGCAGTACTTC. Translating it yields CASSLTGSSYEQYF.

V usage is TRBV5-4 and J usage is TRBJ1-2; tentatively, D is TRBD1 (6 bases). The V gene lost 2 bases and the J gene lost 6 bases, with 17 bases spanning the gap. In germline, CDR1 is SGHNT, CDR2 YYREEE (reference sequence). This CDR3 is built from 15 residues. CDR3 loop: CASSFRGGASDGYTF. The CDR3 DNA sequence: TGTGCCAGCAGCTTCCGGGGGGGCGCCTCAGATGGCTACACCTTC.

This chain links TRBV4-1 with TRBJ1-2; D remains ambiguous. Trimming cost V 3 bases and J 4 bases, with 9 bases left between them. There are 13 residues in the CDR3. Per the germline V gene, CDR1 is MGHRA and CDR2 is YSYEKL. CDR3 sequence reads: CASSHPGLYGYTF. CDR3 nucleotides: TGCGCCAGCAGCCATCCGGGTCTCTATGGCTACACCTTC.

The V call is TRBV27, the J call TRBJ1-1, with D uncertain. The CDR3 consists of 13 residues. From germline, CDR1 is MNHEY and CDR2 SMNVEV (reference sequence). Trimming stripped 6 bases from V and 9 bases from J, with 17 bases between. DNA of the CDR3: TGTGCCAGCAGCGATGGGTTGGGGAATAAAGCTTTCTTT. The encoded protein is CASSDGLGNKAFF.

V usage is TRBV7-2 and J usage is TRBJ2-1; TRBD1 matches at 8 bases. The V gene's germline CDR1 is SGHTA and CDR2 FQGNSA. V lost 4 bases to trimming and J lost 3 bases; unmatched junction nucleotides: 5. CDR3 length: 15 amino acids. CDR3 in DNA: TGTGCCAGCAGCTACCGGGACAGGAGCTACAATGAGCAGTTCTTC. Translated, it gives CASSYRDRSYNEQFF.

This rearrangement joins TRBV7-2 to TRBJ1-1; 7 bases are shared with TRBD1. Unmatched junction bases numbered 2, after V lost 1 base and J lost 3 bases. The CDR3 runs to 14 residues. Germline CDR1 and CDR2: SGHTA and FQGNSA. This CDR3 is CASSLVRGHTEAFF. CDR3 coding DNA: TGTGCCAGCAGCTTAGTAAGGGGGCACACTGAAGCTTTCTTT.

This clone was detected only once. The rearrangement links TRBV7-9 to TRBJ2-2, with D unresolved. Germline V CDR1 and CDR2: SEHNR, FQNEAQ (reference sequence). The V and J ends lost 1 base and 9 bases respectively, with 9 bases between them. The CDR3 spans 13 residues. For the CDR3, the DNA is TGTGCCAGCAGCTTAGAAGCTAGGTGGGAGCTGTTTTTT. Protein: CASSLEARWELFF.

The rearrangement links TRBV28 to TRBJ1-5; D is possibly TRBD1 (6 bases). V was cut by 8 bases and J by 1 base, with 21 bases left in between. Germline V gives CDR1 MDHEN, CDR2 SYDVKM. The CDR3 extends over 17 amino acids. CDR3 coding DNA: TGTGCCAGCCTACCTCGGGGGCTTGTAGGGAGCAATCAGCCCCAGCATTTT. As protein: CASLPRGLVGSNQPQHF.

This clone has only one observation. The J gene is TRBJ1-2, the V gene TRBV7-9, with D perhaps matching TRBD1 (5 bases). This CDR3 comprises 12 residues. Trimming shortened V by 4 bases and J by 6 bases, and 9 bases separated the two germline ends. Germline CDR1 is SEHNR and CDR2 is FQNEAQ (reference sequence). This CDR3 is CASSSGRDGYTF. CDR3 bases: TGTGCCAGCAGCTCGGGCAGGGATGGCTACACCTTC. Full variable domain (outside the CDR3, taken from reference TRBV7-9 and TRBJ1-2): DTGVSQNPRHKITKRGQNVTFRCDPISEHNRLYWYRQTLGQGPEFLTYFQNEAQLEKSRLLSDRFSAERPKGSFSTLEIQRTEQGDSAMYLCASSSGRDGYTFGSGTRLTVV.

The V and J genes are TRBV19 and TRBJ1-2; D perhaps matches TRBD1 (5 bases). Trimming took off 6 bases at V and 3 bases at J, with 17 bases between the two ends. Germline loops: CDR1 LNHDA, CDR2 SQIVND (reference sequence). The CDR3 consists of 15 residues. The CDR3 DNA follows: TGTGCCAGTAGCCCGGGACTATTTTGGGACTATGGCTACACCTTC. Amino acid sequence: CASSPGLFWDYGYTF.

The J gene is TRBJ2-1, the V gene TRBV12-3 or TRBV12-4, with a possible D match to TRBD1 (6 bases). The CDR3 length is 12 residues. V lost 2 bases to trimming and J lost 7 bases, with 6 bases between them. The CDR3 bases are TGTGCCAGCAGTTTAACAGGGAATGAGCAGTTCTTC. Its protein product is CASSLTGNEQFF.

As regards this clone: Other DNA sequences in the sample encode the same CDR3. DNA of the CDR3: TGTGCCAGCAGCCCTAGCGGGGGAAGCACAGATACGCAGTATTTT. It is translated as CASSPSGGSTDTQYF. The chain recombines TRBV7-3 with TRBJ2-3; TRBD2 matches at 10 bases. The CDR3 sequence is 15 residues long. The germline CDR1 and CDR2 sequences are SGHTA and FQGTGA. Unmatched junction bases numbered 2, after V lost 5 bases and J lost 0 bases.

The J gene is TRBJ2-3, the V gene TRBV5-1; no definite D call. The ends were cut back, 3 bases at V and 2 bases at J, with 13 bases in the middle. Germline V gene data show CDR1 as SGHRS and CDR2 as YFSETQ. The CDR3 sequence is 15 residues long. The CDR3 DNA follows: TGCGCCAGCAGCTGGGTCGGCGGAGACACAGATACGCAGTATTTT. Translating gives CASSWVGGDTDTQYF.

This chain joins TRBV15 and TRBJ1-5; the D gene is possibly TRBD1 (5 bases). This CDR3 is 18 amino acids long. The germline V and J ends were trimmed by 3 bases and 1 base, with 19 bases remaining between them. The germline gives CDR1 LNHNV, CDR2 YYDKDF (reference sequence). This CDR3 reads CATSSRRFGQGSNQPQHF. In nucleotides, the CDR3 is TGTGCCACCAGCAGTCGGCGCTTTGGGCAGGGAAGCAATCAGCCCCAGCATTTT.

The chain is built from TRBV5-5 and TRBJ2-6; 8 positions agree with TRBD1. V lost 0 bases and J lost 0; bases outside the gene matches: 5. Germline CDR1 and CDR2: SGHKS and YYEKEE (reference sequence). The CDR3 totals 18 residues. Here the CDR3 DNA reads TGTGCCAGCAGCTTGGCGGACAGGGTCGGCTCTGGGGCCAACGTCCTGACTTTC. It encodes CASSLADRVGSGANVLTF.

The chain couples TRBV25-1 to TRBJ2-7; D perhaps matches TRBD2 (5 bases). V gave up 3 bases and J gave up 4 bases, with 16 bases separating them. This CDR3 region has 15 residues. Germline loops: CDR1 MGHDK, CDR2 SYGVNS. Here the CDR3 reads CASSDAGINIYEQYF. In DNA, the CDR3 is TGTGCCAGCAGTGACGCCGGGATCAACATTTACGAGCAGTACTTC.

The chain uses TRBV25-1 and TRBJ2-7; D uncertain. V was trimmed by 5 bases and J by 4 bases, leaving 6 bases between them. The CDR3 is 11 amino acids. Germline V gene sequence: CDR1 MGHDK, CDR2 SYGVNS. The chain's CDR3 is CASSMVYEQYF. The CDR3 bases are TGTGCCAGCAGTATGGTATACGAGCAGTACTTC.

The sample holds one count of this clone. The CDR3 is CAWSVLRGGNSPLHF. The CDR3 region has the DNA TGTGCCTGGAGTGTACTCAGGGGGGGAAATTCACCCCTCCACTTT. This sequence joins TRBV30 and TRBJ1-6, with 7 bases lining up with TRBD1. CDR3 length equals 15 residues. Germline V gene data show CDR1 as GTSNPN and CDR2 as SVGIG (reference sequence). Trimming at V came to 0 bases and at J to 7 bases, leaving 6 bases not matched to a gene.

The CDR3 sequence is CASSPRGANYGYTF. The DNA of the CDR3 is TGTGCCAGTAGTCCCCGGGGGGCTAACTATGGCTACACCTTC. The V and J genes are TRBV19 and TRBJ1-2; perhaps TRBD1 as D (5 bases). CDR3 length: 14 residues. Trimming shortened V by 5 bases and J by 0 bases, and 10 bases separated the two germline ends. Germline V lookup: CDR1 LNHDA, CDR2 SQIVND (reference sequence). Full variable domain (missing parts from reference TRBV19 and TRBJ1-2): DGGITQSPKYLFRKEGQNVTLSCEQNLNHDAMYWYRQDPGQGLRLIYYSQIVNDFQKGDIAEGYSVSREKKESFPLTVTSAQKNPTAFYLCASSPRGANYGYTFGSGTRLTVV.